This is a list of T cell receptor beta chains from one sample in a study of CD8+CD57+ T cells in acquired aplastic anemia. From the reads, TCRdb called clonotypes with MiXCR, one entry per CDR3 protein. Of over 150,000 distinct CDR3 sequences listed, roughly three fifths are singletons. What was sequenced was sorted CD4+, CD8+, or CD8+CD57+ T cells (not recorded which) from PBMCs. Every receptor here comes from a human donor with aplastic anemia. The CDR3 runs from the conserved cysteine through the conserved F or W. The order of the fields is J gene, D gene, V gene, clone size, CDR3 DNA, CDR3 protein. The D gene is left open where the match is weak. Clone sizes are given selectively: once, few, many, or a class where the clone is expanded.

TRBJ2-1,TRBD2,TRBV24-1,few,TGTGCCACCAGTGAAGGGACTAGCGGGAGGGACAAGAGCAATGAGCAGTTCTTC,CATSEGTSGRDKSNEQFF
TRBJ2-7,NA,TRBV2,NA,TGTGCCAGCAGCGTCACTCGGCTAGGCGAGCAGTACTTC,CASSVTRLGEQYF
TRBJ2-7,TRBD1,TRBV15,few,TGTGCCACCAGCAGAGATCGCGGGACAGGTCGACACGAGCAGTACTTC,CATSRDRGTGRHEQYF
TRBJ2-2,NA,TRBV3-1,few,TGTGCCAGCAGCCAGGCCGGGACGGACCCCCGGAACACCGGGGAGCTGTTTTTT,CASSQAGTDPRNTGELFF
TRBJ2-7,NA,TRBV5-1,NA,TGCGCCAGCAGCTTCGTGGACAGACCTTGCGAGCAGTACTTC,CASSFVDRPCEQYF
TRBJ1-2,NA,TRBV7-9,once,TGTGCCAGCAGCGCGGCTCTCGGCTACACCTTC,CASSAALGYTF
TRBJ2-1,TRBD1,TRBV5-1,few,TGCGCCAGCAGCTCGGAGGACGGGACAGCCTACAATGAGCAGTTCTTC,CASSSEDGTAYNEQFF
TRBJ2-2,TRBD1,TRBV9,many,TGTGCCAGCAGCGTAGAAGTAGGGGGCTTGAACACCGGGGAGCTGTTTTTT,CASSVEVGGLNTGELFF
TRBJ1-4,TRBD1,TRBV19,NA,TGTGCCAGTACCGACACCCCAGGGGGAAAACTGTTTTTT,CASTDTPGGKLFF
TRBJ2-5,NA,TRBV7-6,NA,TGTGCCAGCAGCGCGGGACCTTCAGAGACCCAGTACTTC,CASSAGPSETQYF
TRBJ1-1,NA,TRBV9,NA,TGTGCCAGCAGCGTAGGGGGGGGGGTAGCCACTGAAGCTTTCTTT,CASSVGGGVATEAFF
TRBJ2-2,TRBD2,TRBV7-8,many,TGTGCCAGCAGCTTAGGCTTGAGGGGAGGGACCGGGGAGCTGTTTTTT,CASSLGLRGGTGELFF
TRBJ2-5,TRBD1,TRBV19,NA,TGTGCCAGTAGTAACAGGGGTCTTGAGACCCAGTACTTC,CASSNRGLETQYF